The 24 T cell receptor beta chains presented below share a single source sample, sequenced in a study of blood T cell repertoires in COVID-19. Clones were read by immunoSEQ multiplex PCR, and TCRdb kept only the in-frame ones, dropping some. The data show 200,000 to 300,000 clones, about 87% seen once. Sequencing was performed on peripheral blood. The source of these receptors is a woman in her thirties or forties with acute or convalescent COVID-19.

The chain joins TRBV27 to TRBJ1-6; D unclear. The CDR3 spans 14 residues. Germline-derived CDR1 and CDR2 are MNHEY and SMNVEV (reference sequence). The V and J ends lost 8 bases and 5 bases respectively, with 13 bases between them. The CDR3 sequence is CASGVLRNNSPLHF. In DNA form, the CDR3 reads TGTGCCAGCGGAGTGCTGCGGAATAATTCACCCCTCCACTTT.

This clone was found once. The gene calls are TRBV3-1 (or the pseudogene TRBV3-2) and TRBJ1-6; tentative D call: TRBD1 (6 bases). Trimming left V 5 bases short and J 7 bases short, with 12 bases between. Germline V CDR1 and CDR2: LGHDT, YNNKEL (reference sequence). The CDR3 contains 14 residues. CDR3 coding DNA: TGTGCCAGCAGCGACGACCAGGGGAATTCACCCCTCCACTTT. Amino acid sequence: CASSDDQGNSPLHF.

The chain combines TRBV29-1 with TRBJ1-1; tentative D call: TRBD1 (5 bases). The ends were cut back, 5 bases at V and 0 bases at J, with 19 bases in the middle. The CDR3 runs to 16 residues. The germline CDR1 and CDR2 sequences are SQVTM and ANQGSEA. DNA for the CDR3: TGCAGCGTTACGCGGGGGGAGAGGGAGGTGAACACTGAAGCTTTCTTT. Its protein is CSVTRGEREVNTEAFF.

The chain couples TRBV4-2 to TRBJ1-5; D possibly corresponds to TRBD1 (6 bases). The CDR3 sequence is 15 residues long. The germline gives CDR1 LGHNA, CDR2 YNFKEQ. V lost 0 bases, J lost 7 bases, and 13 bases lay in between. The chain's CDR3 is CASSQDGTTRQPQHF. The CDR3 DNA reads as TGTGCCAGCAGCCAAGATGGGACAACCAGACAGCCCCAGCATTTT.

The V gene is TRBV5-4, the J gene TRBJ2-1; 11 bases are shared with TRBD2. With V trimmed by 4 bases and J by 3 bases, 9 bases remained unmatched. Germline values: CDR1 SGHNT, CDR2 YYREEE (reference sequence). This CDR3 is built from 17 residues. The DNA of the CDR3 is TGTGCCAGCAGCGATGCTAGCGGGGGGACCATCTACAATGAGCAGTTCTTC. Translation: CASSDASGGTIYNEQFF. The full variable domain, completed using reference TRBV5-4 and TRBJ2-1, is ETGVTQSPTHLIKTRGQQVTLRCSSQSGHNTVSWYQQALGQGPQFIFQYYREEENGRGNFPPRFSGLQFPNYSSELNVNALELDDSALYLCASSDASGGTIYNEQFFGPGTRLTVL.

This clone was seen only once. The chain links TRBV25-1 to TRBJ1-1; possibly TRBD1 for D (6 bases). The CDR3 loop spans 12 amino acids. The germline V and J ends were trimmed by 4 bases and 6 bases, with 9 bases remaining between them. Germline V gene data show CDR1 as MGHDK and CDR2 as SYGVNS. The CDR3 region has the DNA TGTGCCAGCAGTGTATCAGGGGCTGAAGCTTTCTTT. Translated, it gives CASSVSGAEAFF.

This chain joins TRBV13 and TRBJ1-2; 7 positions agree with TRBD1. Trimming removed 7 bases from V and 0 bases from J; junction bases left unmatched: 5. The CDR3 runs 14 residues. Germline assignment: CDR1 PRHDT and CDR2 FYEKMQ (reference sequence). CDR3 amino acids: CASTGQDSNYGYTF. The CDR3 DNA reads TGTGCCAGCACAGGACAGGATTCTAACTATGGCTACACCTTC.

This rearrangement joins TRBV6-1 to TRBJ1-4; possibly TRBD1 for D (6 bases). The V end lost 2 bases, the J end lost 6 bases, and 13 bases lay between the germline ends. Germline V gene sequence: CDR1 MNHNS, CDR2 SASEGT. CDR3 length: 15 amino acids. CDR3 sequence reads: CASSEWGGLYEKLFF. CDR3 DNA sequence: TGTGCCAGCAGTGAATGGGGGGGGCTTTATGAAAAACTGTTTTTT.

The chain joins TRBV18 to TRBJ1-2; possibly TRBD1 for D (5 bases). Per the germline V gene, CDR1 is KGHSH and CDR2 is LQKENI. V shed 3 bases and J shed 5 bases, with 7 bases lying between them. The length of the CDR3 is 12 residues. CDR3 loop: CASSPRDYGYTF. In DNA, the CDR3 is TGTGCCAGCTCACCCAGGGATTATGGCTACACCTTC.

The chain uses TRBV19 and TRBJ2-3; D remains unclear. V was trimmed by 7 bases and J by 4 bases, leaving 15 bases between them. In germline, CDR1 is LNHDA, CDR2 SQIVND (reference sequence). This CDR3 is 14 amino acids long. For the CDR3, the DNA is TGTGCCAGTACTAGTAGTTGGAATCCAGATACGCAGTATTTT. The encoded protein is CASTSSWNPDTQYF.

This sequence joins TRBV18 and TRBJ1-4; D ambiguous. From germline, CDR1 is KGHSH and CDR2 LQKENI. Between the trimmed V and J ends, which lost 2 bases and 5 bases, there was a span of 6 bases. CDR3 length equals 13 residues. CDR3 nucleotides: TGTGCCAGCTCACCAGGCACGAATGAAAAACTGTTTTTT. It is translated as CASSPGTNEKLFF.

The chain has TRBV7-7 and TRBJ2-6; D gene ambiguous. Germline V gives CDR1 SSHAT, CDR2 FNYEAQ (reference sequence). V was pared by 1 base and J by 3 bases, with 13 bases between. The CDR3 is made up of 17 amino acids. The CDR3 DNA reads TGTGCCAGCAGCTTAGGAGGCGGATCCGATGGGGCCAACGTCCTGACTTTC. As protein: CASSLGGGSDGANVLTF.

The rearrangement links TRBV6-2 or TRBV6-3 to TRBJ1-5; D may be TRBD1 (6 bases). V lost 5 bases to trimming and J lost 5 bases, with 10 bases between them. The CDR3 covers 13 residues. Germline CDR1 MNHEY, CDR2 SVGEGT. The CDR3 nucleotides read TGTGCCAGCAGTGACAGGTTGGATCAGCCCCAGCATTTT. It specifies CASSDRLDQPQHF.

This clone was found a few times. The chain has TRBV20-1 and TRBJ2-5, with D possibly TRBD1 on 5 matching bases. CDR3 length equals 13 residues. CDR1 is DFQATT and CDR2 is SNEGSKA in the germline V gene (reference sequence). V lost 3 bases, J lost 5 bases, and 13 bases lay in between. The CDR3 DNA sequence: TGCAGTGCTAGTAGGCAGGGCGGCGAGACCCAGTACTTC. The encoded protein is CSASRQGGETQYF.

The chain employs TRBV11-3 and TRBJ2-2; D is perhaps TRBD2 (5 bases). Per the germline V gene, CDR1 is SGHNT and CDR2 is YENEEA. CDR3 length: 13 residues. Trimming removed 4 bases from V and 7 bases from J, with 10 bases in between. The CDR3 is CASSSDAGGELFF. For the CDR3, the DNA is TGTGCCAGCAGCTCGGACGCGGGCGGGGAGCTGTTTTTT.

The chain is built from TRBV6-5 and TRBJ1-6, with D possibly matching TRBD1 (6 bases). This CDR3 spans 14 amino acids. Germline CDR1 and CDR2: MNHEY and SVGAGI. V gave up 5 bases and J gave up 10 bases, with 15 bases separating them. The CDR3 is CASSSQGKLSPLHF. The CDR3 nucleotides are TGTGCCAGCAGTAGCCAGGGGAAACTCTCACCCCTCCACTTT.

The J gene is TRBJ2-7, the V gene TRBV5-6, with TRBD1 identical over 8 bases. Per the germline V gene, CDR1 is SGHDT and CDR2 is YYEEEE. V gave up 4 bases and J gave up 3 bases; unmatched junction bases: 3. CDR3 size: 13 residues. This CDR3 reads CASSVGTGYEQYV. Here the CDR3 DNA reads TGTGCCAGCAGCGTTGGGACAGGCTACGAGCAGTACGTC.

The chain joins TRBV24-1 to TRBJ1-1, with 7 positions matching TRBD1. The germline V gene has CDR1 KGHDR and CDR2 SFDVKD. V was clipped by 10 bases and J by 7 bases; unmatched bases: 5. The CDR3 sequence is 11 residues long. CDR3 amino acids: CATRDSHEAFF. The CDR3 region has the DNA TGTGCCACGCGGGACAGTCATGAAGCTTTCTTT.

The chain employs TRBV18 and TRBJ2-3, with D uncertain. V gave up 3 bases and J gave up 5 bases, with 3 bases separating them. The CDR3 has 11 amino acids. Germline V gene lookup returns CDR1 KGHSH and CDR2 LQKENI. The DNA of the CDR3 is TGTGCCAGCTCACCCAAAGATACGCAGTATTTT. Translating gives CASSPKDTQYF.

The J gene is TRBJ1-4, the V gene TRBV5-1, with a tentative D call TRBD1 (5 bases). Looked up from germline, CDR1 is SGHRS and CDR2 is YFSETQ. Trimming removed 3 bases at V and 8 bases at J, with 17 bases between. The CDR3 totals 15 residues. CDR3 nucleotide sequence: TGCGCCAGCAGCTACACGGGGGAGGGAGAGGAAAAACTGTTTTTT. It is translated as CASSYTGEGEEKLFF.

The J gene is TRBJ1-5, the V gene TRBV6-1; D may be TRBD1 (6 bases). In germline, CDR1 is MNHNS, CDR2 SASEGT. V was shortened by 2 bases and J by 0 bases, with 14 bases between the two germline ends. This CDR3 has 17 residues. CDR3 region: CASSEWGTLFSNQPQHF. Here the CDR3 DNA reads TGTGCCAGCAGTGAATGGGGGACACTTTTTAGCAATCAGCCCCAGCATTTT.

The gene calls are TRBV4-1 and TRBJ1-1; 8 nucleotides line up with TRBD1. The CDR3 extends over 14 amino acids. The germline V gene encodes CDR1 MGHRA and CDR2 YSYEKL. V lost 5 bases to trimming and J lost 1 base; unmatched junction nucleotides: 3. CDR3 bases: TGCGCCAGCAGCTTACAGGGGGGGAACACTGAAGCTTTCTTT. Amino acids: CASSLQGGNTEAFF.

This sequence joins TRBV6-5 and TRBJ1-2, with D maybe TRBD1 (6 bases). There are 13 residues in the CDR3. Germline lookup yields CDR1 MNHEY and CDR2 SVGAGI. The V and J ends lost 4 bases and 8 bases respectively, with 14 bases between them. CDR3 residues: CASSLAGVWGYTF. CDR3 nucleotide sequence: TGTGCCAGCAGTTTAGCAGGGGTGTGGGGCTACACCTTC.

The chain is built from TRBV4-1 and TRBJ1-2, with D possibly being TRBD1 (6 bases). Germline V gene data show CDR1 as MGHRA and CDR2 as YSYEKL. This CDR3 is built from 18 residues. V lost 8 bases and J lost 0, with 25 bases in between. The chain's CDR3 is CASFPEGGPTPANYGYTF. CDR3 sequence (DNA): TGCGCCAGCTTCCCTGAGGGGGGGCCCACCCCTGCTAACTATGGCTACACCTTC.